The rows below give T cell receptor beta chains drawn from one sample of a study of CD8+CD57+ T cells in acquired aplastic anemia. TCRdb used MiXCR to reprocess the reads, holding one entry per CDR3 protein. The table includes around 430,000 distinct CDR3 sequences, roughly a third detected once. The sequenced sample was sorted CD4+, CD8+, or CD8+CD57+ T cells (not recorded which) from PBMCs. All receptors come from a human donor with aplastic anemia. CDR3s include the opening cysteine and the closing phenylalanine or tryptophan. D genes are given only for firm matches. Only some rows state a clone size, as once, few, many or a class for expanded clones.

j_call d_call clone_size v_call cdr3_nt cdr3_aa
TRBJ1-2 . . TRBV30 TGTGCCCTGAAGGGACTATACTATGGCTACACCTTC CALKGLYYGYTF
TRBJ2-7 TRBD2 once TRBV10-3 TGTGCCATCAGTTATGGGACTAGTGGTTCCTACGAGCAGTACTTC CAISYGTSGSYEQYF
TRBJ2-2 . . TRBV7-9 TGTGCCAGCAGCCTAGCGCTTAACACCGGGGAGCTGTTTTTT CASSLALNTGELFF
TRBJ2-7 TRBD2 many TRBV19 TGTGCCAGTAGTATAGATCCGGGACTAGTTATCCACGAGCAGTACTTC CASSIDPGLVIHEQYF
TRBJ1-5 TRBD1 many TRBV12-3/TRBV12-4 TGTGCCAGCACCACAGGGGTTCAGCCCCAGCATTTT CASTTGVQPQHF
TRBJ2-1 . . TRBV2 TGTGCCAGCAGTGGGCGCGGCGCAACCAATGAGCAGTTCTTC CASSGRGATNEQFF
TRBJ2-1 . many TRBV29-1 TGCAGCGTTGTGGGTAGGGCTCGGCCGTTCGCCTACAATGAGCAGTTCTTC CSVVGRARPFAYNEQFF
TRBJ2-5 TRBD2 . TRBV5-1 TGCGCCAGCAGCACCGGGACTAGCGGGAATCGGGCCCAGTACTTC CASSTGTSGNRAQYF
TRBJ2-7 . many TRBV7-7 TGTGCTAGCAGTCCCACTCTAGGAGCCTACGAGCAGTACTTC CASSPTLGAYEQYF
TRBJ2-3 TRBD2 many TRBV11-2 TGTGCCAGCAGCCTCCTAGCGGGGGGGCAGACAGATACGCAGTATTTT CASSLLAGGQTDTQYF
TRBJ1-5 TRBD1 many TRBV2 TGTGCCAGCAGTGATTCAGGGGGAGGGAGCAATCAGCCCCAGCATTTT CASSDSGGGSNQPQHF
TRBJ2-6 TRBD2 many TRBV2 TGTGCCAGCGAGGCGGGAGGACTAAGGGGGGCCAACGTCCTGACTTTC CASEAGGLRGANVLTF
TRBJ1-5 TRBD1 few TRBV19 TGTGCCAGTAGTGGGGCGACAGGGGGCAATCAGCCCCAGCATTTT CASSGATGGNQPQHF
TRBJ2-3 . many TRBV5-1 TGCGCCAGCAGCTTGGAGGTTGTAGATACGCAGTATTTT CASSLEVVDTQYF
TRBJ2-5 . many TRBV25-1 TGTGCCAGCAGTGAACATCCGCGGGAGACCCAGTACTTC CASSEHPRETQYF
TRBJ2-7 TRBD2 many TRBV7-2 TGTGCCAGCAGCTTACGGGGACTAGCGGGACACTACGAGCAGTACTTC CASSLRGLAGHYEQYF
TRBJ2-2 . few TRBV7-9 TGTGCCAGCAGCCCACGGCCGGCGGCCGGGGAGCTGTTTTTT CASSPRPAAGELFF
TRBJ1-1 . many TRBV19 TGTGCCAGTAGTTCTGACGGGGTGAACACTGAAGCTTTCTTT CASSSDGVNTEAFF
TRBJ2-1 . few TRBV7-3 TGTGCCAGCAGCCAACTCGGACTCAATGAGCAGTTCTTC CASSQLGLNEQFF
TRBJ1-6 . many TRBV9 TGTGCCAGCAGCGTAGGACCACGGGGGGGCCTCAATTCACCCCTCCACTTT CASSVGPRGGLNSPLHF
TRBJ1-5 . . TRBV18 TGTGCCAGCTCACCCGGGGAGGATCAGCCCCAGCATTTT CASSPGEDQPQHF
TRBJ2-2 TRBD1 once TRBV25-1 TGTGCCAGCAGTCAACAGGGGGCGGCCGGGGAGCTGTTTTTT CASSQQGAAGELFF
TRBJ2-4 . . TRBV12-3/TRBV12-4 TGTGCCAGCAGTACGGGACTAGCCAAAAACATTCAGTACTTC CASSTGLAKNIQYF
TRBJ1-1 . . TRBV6-1 TGTGCCAGCAGTGAAACAGGGTTCAACACTGAAGCTTTCTTT CASSETGFNTEAFF
TRBJ2-3 TRBD1 . TRBV19 TGTGCCAGCAACAGGGGCCGCACAGATACGCAGTGTTTT CASNRGRTDTQCF
TRBJ1-2 . . TRBV10-3 TGTGCCACCCGCGGTGTAGTGGTTGGCTACACCTTC CATRGVVVGYTF
TRBJ2-7 . . TRBV14 TGTGCCAGCAGCCAAGACTTTGTGACTACCTACGAGCAGTACTTC CASSQDFVTTYEQYF
TRBJ1-5 TRBD1 many TRBV7-6 TGTGCCAGCAGCAGAGGACCCGGGACAGATCAGCCCCAGCATTTT CASSRGPGTDQPQHF
TRBJ2-7 TRBD2 . TRBV10-3 TGTGCCACCGAAGCGGGAGTGGTCGAGCAGTACTTC CATEAGVVEQYF
TRBJ1-2 TRBD1 . TRBV19 TGTGCCAGTAGTATAGTCCCAGGGGGCGGGGGCTACACCTTC CASSIVPGGGGYTF
TRBJ2-7 . few TRBV29-1 TGCAGCGCGGGACCCGACAGGTCCTACGAGCAGCACTTC CSAGPDRSYEQHF
TRBJ2-7 TRBD1 few TRBV29-1 TGCAGCGTTGGAGGACAGGGGGCATCCTACGAGCAGTACTTC CSVGGQGASYEQYF
TRBJ1-2 . . TRBV3-1 TGTGCCAGCACCCACCAGGACCTCCTCGGCTACACCTTC CASTHQDLLGYTF
TRBJ1-6 . many TRBV11-2 TGTGCCAGCAGCCCCGATCATAATTCACCCCTCCACTTT CASSPDHNSPLHF
TRBJ1-6 TRBD1 . TRBV19 TGTGCCAGTAGTACCACGGGACAGGGGCTTAATTCACCCCTCCACTTT CASSTTGQGLNSPLHF
TRBJ2-6 . . TRBV3-1 TGTGCCAGCAGCGGATATCCTGGGGCCAACGTCCTGACTTTC CASSGYPGANVLTF
TRBJ1-2 TRBD1 . TRBV20-1 TGCAGTGCTAGTCGACAACAGGGGGACTATGGCTACACCTTC CSASRQQGDYGYTF
TRBJ1-2 . . TRBV15 TGTGCCACCAGCCGAGCTGGGGGATTGGGTGGCTACACCTTC CATSRAGGLGGYTF
TRBJ1-2 TRBD1 . TRBV19 TGTGCCAGTAGTATAGGGACAGGGGAGATCACTGGCTACACCTTC CASSIGTGEITGYTF
TRBJ2-7 . . TRBV14 TGTGCCAGCAGTCTTGGGCGGGAGCAGTACTTC CASSLGREQYF
TRBJ1-2 . . TRBV19 TGTGCCAGTAGAGAGGCAGCCAACATTAACTATGGCTACACCTTC CASREAANINYGYTF
TRBJ1-2 . few TRBV20-1 TGCAGTGCTGGCAATCCGGGGGGTCTGGGTAACTATGGCTACACCTTC CSAGNPGGLGNYGYTF
TRBJ2-3 TRBD1 . TRBV4-3 TGCGCCAGCAGCCAAACAGGGGCCAGCACAGATACGCAGTATTTT CASSQTGASTDTQYF
TRBJ1-2 TRBD1 many TRBV2 TGTGCCAGGGCCACCGGGACAGGGGTCGGCTACACCTTC CARATGTGVGYTF
TRBJ2-1 TRBD1 . TRBV19 TGTGCCAGTAGTGTAAGACAGGGGGGCAGAGGTGAGCAGTTCTTC CASSVRQGGRGEQFF
TRBJ2-7 . few TRBV7-9 TGTGCCAGCAGCCAATCCCTCGGCGAGCAGTACTTC CASSQSLGEQYF
TRBJ1-2 . . TRBV6-1 TGTGCCAGCAGCCCACCGGGACCAGCTAACTATGGCTACACCTTC CASSPPGPANYGYTF
TRBJ1-1 TRBD1 . TRBV15 TGTGCCACCAGCAGAGATGGGACAGGGGCCCTCACCTTAGCTTTCTTT CATSRDGTGALTLAFF
TRBJ1-1 . . TRBV12-3/TRBV12-4 TGTGCCAGCAGCGCAGGGGTATGGACTGAAGCTTTCTTT CASSAGVWTEAFF
TRBJ2-7 . . TRBV5-6 TGTGCCAGCAGCCGCGAGGGACCTCGAGGGTACTACGAGCAGTACTTC CASSREGPRGYYEQYF
TRBJ2-7 TRBD2 many TRBV5-1 TGCGCCAGCAGCTTAACACTAGCGGACTACGAGCAGTACTTC CASSLTLADYEQYF
TRBJ1-2 TRBD1 many TRBV9 TGTGCCAGCAGCGGGCCCTCGGGGGACAGGACGACGCGTGGCTACACCTTC CASSGPSGDRTTRGYTF
TRBJ1-5 . . TRBV6-1 TGTGCCAGCAGTACAGGGTTGACTCAGCCCCAGCATTTT CASSTGLTQPQHF
TRBJ1-1 . few TRBV27 TGTGCCAGCAAGGTGGAGACTGAAGCTTTCTTT CASKVETEAFF
TRBJ2-7 . many TRBV2 TGTGCCAGCAGTGACGGTGGAATTGGCTACGAGCAGTACTTC CASSDGGIGYEQYF